The 30 T cell receptor beta chains reported below all come from one sample, sequenced in a study of shared clonotypes between healthy human individuals. Sequencing used immunoSEQ multiplex PCR; TCRdb keeps in-frame clones, though not all of them. The sample comprises roughly 760,000 clones, roughly 70% of which are singletons, and about 1.8% rests with the top ten. Sequencing used memory CD4+ T cells sorted from blood. Documented subset: CD45RA-negative fraction. The source of these receptors is a woman aged 25 to 39 in good health.

This chain joins TRBV6-5 and TRBJ1-2; maybe TRBD1 (5 bases). V shed 0 bases and J shed 6 bases, with 14 bases lying between them. This CDR3 spans 15 amino acids. CDR1 is MNHEY, CDR2 SVGAGI, per germline. For the CDR3, the DNA is TGTGCCAGCAGTTACTCGCTGAGAGGGGCGAATGGCTACACCTTC. Translation gives CASSYSLRGANGYTF.

There are a few counts of this clone. This chain joins TRBV29-1 and TRBJ2-3; 12 nucleotides line up with TRBD2. V was clipped by 6 bases and J by 6 bases; unmatched bases: 4. Germline loops: CDR1 SQVTM, CDR2 ANQGSEA. The CDR3 loop spans 13 amino acids. The CDR3 loop is CSVLGTSGDTQYF. DNA of the CDR3: TGCAGCGTCCTCGGGACTAGCGGGGATACGCAGTATTTT.

The chain has TRBV28 and TRBJ1-2; D possibly corresponds to TRBD1 (5 bases). Germline V gene lookup returns CDR1 MDHEN and CDR2 SYDVKM. This CDR3 spans 15 amino acids. V dropped 3 bases and J dropped 2 bases, with 13 bases sitting between them. Written as DNA, the CDR3 is TGTGCCAGCAGTTTGGACGTCCCAGGGAACTATGGCTACACCTTC. Its protein product is CASSLDVPGNYGYTF.

The chain carries TRBV14 and TRBJ2-5; TRBD2 is a possible D gene (7 bases). This CDR3 comprises 16 residues. Trimming stripped 5 bases from V and 2 bases from J, with 18 bases between. The germline CDR1 and CDR2 sequences are SGHDN and FVKESK. The CDR3 loop reads CASSGLRGGAQETQYF. The CDR3, as DNA: TGTGCCAGCAGCGGTTTGAGGGGGGGAGCTCAAGAGACCCAGTACTTC.

The genes are TRBV28 and TRBJ1-1; 7 nucleotides match TRBD1. After removal of 5 bases from V and 3 bases from J, the junction contained 6 bases not matched to a gene. The CDR3 runs to 14 residues. In germline, CDR1 is MDHEN, CDR2 SYDVKM. The CDR3 sequence: CASSARQGDTEAFF. CDR3 sequence (DNA): TGTGCCAGCAGTGCCCGACAGGGAGACACTGAAGCTTTCTTT.

The V gene is TRBV2, the J gene TRBJ2-1, with 10 bases lining up with TRBD1. CDR3 length equals 15 residues. In germline, CDR1 is SNHLY, CDR2 FYNNEI. The V segment lost 4 bases and the J segment 5 bases; nucleotides outside the gene matches: 5. CDR3 DNA: TGTGCCAGCAGTGTAGGGACAGGGGAAAACAATGAGCAGTTCTTC. The encoded protein is CASSVGTGENNEQFF.

The chain is built from TRBV5-8 and TRBJ1-2; 8 nucleotides agree with TRBD1. This CDR3 region has 13 residues. The V gene end was trimmed by 4 bases and the J gene end by 8 bases; junction bases not matched to a gene: 7. Germline V gene sequence: CDR1 SGHTS, CDR2 YDEGEE. CDR3 coding DNA: TGTGCCAGCAGCACCTGGACAGGGAACGGCTACACCTTC. Residues: CASSTWTGNGYTF.

The genes are TRBV2 and TRBJ1-2, with 10 bases lining up with TRBD1. With V trimmed by 6 bases and J by 5 bases, 9 bases remained unmatched. The germline gives CDR1 SNHLY, CDR2 FYNNEI. The CDR3 loop spans 15 amino acids. The CDR3 loop reads CASSRDRGKGYGYTF. In nucleotides, the CDR3 is TGTGCCAGCAGCCGGGACAGGGGAAAAGGGTATGGCTACACCTTC.

This rearrangement joins TRBV27 to TRBJ2-3, with 8 bases identical to TRBD2. The CDR3 contains 15 residues. The J segment lost 0 bases and the V segment lost 6 bases, leaving 5 bases of the junction unmatched. Germline V lookup: CDR1 MNHEY, CDR2 SMNVEV (reference sequence). DNA of the CDR3: TGTGCCAGCAGGGGTAGCGGGGCTAGCACAGATACGCAGTATTTT. Protein: CASRGSGASTDTQYF.

V and J are TRBV7-9 and TRBJ1-2, with D unclear. The CDR3 has 15 amino acids. The V end lost 1 base, the J end lost 3 bases, and 12 bases lay between the germline ends. Germline V gives CDR1 SEHNR, CDR2 FQNEAQ (reference sequence). The CDR3 reads CASSLESPGDYGYTF. CDR3 nucleotides: TGTGCCAGCAGCTTAGAATCCCCAGGAGACTATGGCTACACCTTC.

The chain employs TRBV6-5 and TRBJ2-3; TRBD2 matches 8 bases. V shed 5 bases, J shed 0 bases, and the junction held 4 bases outside the gene matches. Germline CDR1 MNHEY, CDR2 SVGAGI. The CDR3 totals 15 residues. The CDR3 here is CASSRRGGSTDTQYF. CDR3 nucleotide sequence: TGTGCCAGCAGTCGCCGGGGGGGAAGCACAGATACGCAGTATTTT.

For this clone: At one boundary the junction diverges from the germline segment, which might be a read error. The chain combines TRBV5-1 with TRBJ1-1; 10 positions agree with TRBD1. The CDR3 spans 15 residues. Per the germline V gene, CDR1 is SGHRS and CDR2 is YFSETQ. The CDR3 nucleotides are TGTGCCAGCAGCGGGACAGGGGTCTTCAACACTGAAGCTTTCTTT. Translation: CASSGTGVFNTEAFF.

Worth noting for this clone: Other DNA sequences from this sample encode an identical CDR3 as well. This chain links TRBV5-1 with TRBJ1-4, with 8 nucleotides matching TRBD1. The germline V gene has CDR1 SGHRS and CDR2 YFSETQ. V trimming: 0 bases; J trimming: 7 bases; junction bases outside the gene matches: 2. The CDR3 is 14 residues long. The CDR3 is CASSLGRGREKLFF. Here the CDR3 DNA reads TGCGCCAGCAGCTTGGGCAGGGGGCGTGAAAAACTGTTTTTT.

This clone turned up a few times. The chain recombines TRBV2 with TRBJ2-4; TRBD2 matches 14 bases. Germline V gene data show CDR1 as SNHLY and CDR2 as FYNNEI. The V segment lost 8 bases and the J segment 8 bases; nucleotides outside the gene matches: 5. This CDR3 has 14 residues. Here the CDR3 DNA reads TGTGCCAGCTGGACTAGCGGGAGGTTGGACATTCAGTACTTC. Its translation is CASWTSGRLDIQYF.

This chain joins TRBV4-2 and TRBJ2-5; perhaps TRBD2 as D (5 bases). Germline V gene data show CDR1 as LGHNA and CDR2 as YNFKEQ. The CDR3 covers 11 residues. Trimming shortened V by 5 bases and J by 5 bases, and 6 bases separated the two germline ends. The CDR3 sequence: CASSRGETQYF. CDR3 sequence (DNA): TGTGCCAGCAGCAGAGGGGAGACCCAGTACTTC.

This chain joins TRBV4-1 and TRBJ1-3; 7 nucleotides align to TRBD1. Losses at the gene ends were 4 bases for V and 1 base for J; bases not matched to a gene: 4. Germline CDR1 and CDR2: MGHRA and YSYEKL. CDR3 length equals 15 residues. CDR3 DNA sequence: TGCGCCAGCAGCCCGCAGACAGGGTCTGGAAACACCATATATTTT. As protein: CASSPQTGSGNTIYF.

The chain recombines TRBV5-1 with TRBJ2-1; D is ambiguous. Germline lookup yields CDR1 SGHRS and CDR2 YFSETQ. The CDR3 consists of 15 residues. Trimming left V 0 bases short and J 3 bases short, with 10 bases between. For the CDR3, the DNA is TGCGCCAGCAGCTTGGACAGCGTTTACTACAATGAGCAGTTCTTC. This sequence encodes CASSLDSVYYNEQFF. The full variable domain, its missing parts supplied by reference TRBV5-1 and TRBJ2-1, is KAGVTQTPRYLIKTRGQQVTLSCSPISGHRSVSWYQQTPGQGLQFLFEYFSETQRNKGNFPGRFSGRQFSNSRSEMNVSTLELGDSALYLCASSLDSVYYNEQFFGPGTRLTVL.

CDR3 sequence reads: CASSWTGTSGWGQYF. The DNA for the CDR3 is TGTGCCAGCAGTTGGACCGGGACTAGCGGATGGGGCCAGTACTTC. The chain carries TRBV28 and TRBJ2-5; 11 bases are a match to TRBD2. Germline V gene sequence: CDR1 MDHEN, CDR2 SYDVKM. V lost 4 bases, J lost 10 bases, and 11 bases stayed unmatched. The CDR3 runs to 15 residues.

This clone was detected once. The CDR3 sequence: CATSRGENDNEQFF. CDR3 bases: TGTGCCACCAGCAGAGGGGAAAATGACAATGAGCAGTTCTTC. The chain couples TRBV15 to TRBJ2-1; D gene unclear. V lost 1 base and J 5 bases, leaving 9 bases between the germline ends. The CDR3 length is 14 residues. CDR1 and CDR2 (germline): LNHNV, YYDKDF (reference sequence).

V gene TRBV5-4 combines with J gene TRBJ1-2, with D hard to call. V shed 0 bases and J shed 2 bases, with 8 bases lying between them. The CDR3 contains 14 residues. Germline lookup yields CDR1 SGHNT and CDR2 YYREEE (reference sequence). The DNA of the CDR3 is TGTGCCAGCAGCTTGGACCTGGAGAACTATGGCTACACCTTC. It yields the protein CASSLDLENYGYTF.

V and J are TRBV25-1 and TRBJ2-3, with 11 bases lining up with TRBD2. The CDR3 spans 18 residues. Germline V gives CDR1 MGHDK, CDR2 SYGVNS. Trimming took 4 bases from V and 3 from J; bases not matched to a gene: 12. CDR3 in amino acids: CASSGYIAGGPWTDTQYF. The CDR3 DNA reads as TGTGCCAGCAGTGGATATATAGCGGGAGGGCCTTGGACAGATACGCAGTATTTT.

This sequence joins TRBV9 and TRBJ2-7; the match to TRBD2 covers 15 bases. This CDR3 has 16 residues. Unmatched junction bases numbered 6, after V lost 2 bases and J lost 6 bases. Germline CDR1 SGDLS, CDR2 YYNGEE. The CDR3 bases are TGTGCCAGCAGCGTGGCCGGACTAGCGGGAGGGGGCGAGCAGTACTTC. Translated: CASSVAGLAGGGEQYF. The full variable domain, rest sourced from reference TRBV9 and TRBJ2-7, is DSGVTQTPKHLITATGQRVTLRCSPRSGDLSVYWYQQSLDQGLQFLIQYYNGEERAKGNILERFSAQQFPDLHSELNLSSLELGDSALYFCASSVAGLAGGGEQYFGPGTRLTVT.

The chain uses TRBV19 and TRBJ2-5; D may be TRBD2 (7 bases). This CDR3 is built from 15 residues. Trimming cost V 7 bases and J 4 bases, with 19 bases left between them. Per germline, CDR1 LNHDA and CDR2 SQIVND (reference sequence). DNA for the CDR3: TGTGCCAGTAACCCAGGGACAATAGCGGGAGAGACCCAGTACTTC. Protein product: CASNPGTIAGETQYF.

This clone was detected ten times or more. Other DNA sequences in the same sample also yield this CDR3. This chain uses TRBV19 with TRBJ1-1; no definite D call. The V gene's germline CDR1 is LNHDA and CDR2 SQIVND (reference sequence). The V end lost 0 bases, the J end lost 0 bases, and 5 bases lay between the germline ends. The CDR3 has 14 amino acids. CDR3 amino acids: CASSIEGLNTEAFF. The CDR3 DNA reads TGTGCCAGTAGTATAGAAGGGTTGAACACTGAAGCTTTCTTT.

This clone was counted a single time. The chain links TRBV5-1 to TRBJ2-1; no clear D. This CDR3 is 12 amino acids long. CDR1 and CDR2 (germline): SGHRS, YFSETQ. V was clipped by 5 bases and J by 7 bases, with 10 bases between them. The CDR3 sequence is CASRDFENEQFF. The CDR3 DNA is TGCGCCAGCAGAGACTTTGAGAATGAGCAGTTCTTC.

In its sample, this clone was seen a few times. The chain couples TRBV18 to TRBJ2-5, with a possible D match to TRBD2 (5 bases). CDR3 size: 12 residues. CDR1 and CDR2 (germline): KGHSH, LQKENI. V was cut by 5 bases and J by 3 bases, with 7 bases left in between. CDR3 region: CASSTREETQYF. The CDR3 region has the DNA TGTGCCAGCTCAACTAGGGAAGAGACCCAGTACTTC.

This clone was seen a single time. The CDR3 reads CASSPLVNVDTEAFF. The CDR3 bases are TGTGCCAGCTCACCACTGGTCAATGTGGACACTGAAGCTTTCTTT. V gene TRBV18 combines with J gene TRBJ1-1, with D uncertain. The V gene's germline CDR1 is KGHSH and CDR2 LQKENI. The V and J ends lost 1 base and 3 bases respectively, with 12 bases between them. The CDR3 is 15 residues long.

The rearrangement joins TRBV10-1 to TRBJ1-1, with D unresolved. Trimming pared 1 base from V and 2 bases from J, leaving 8 bases between. The length of the CDR3 is 14 residues. Germline values: CDR1 WNHNN, CDR2 SYGVQD (reference sequence). The CDR3 loop is CASSEYRGNTEAFF. The CDR3 region has the DNA TGCGCCAGCAGTGAGTATCGGGGAAACACTGAAGCTTTCTTT.

V is TRBV27 and J is TRBJ2-3; D assignment may be TRBD1 or TRBD2 (5 bases each). The CDR3 has 15 amino acids. In germline, CDR1 is MNHEY, CDR2 SMNVEV (reference sequence). V shed 4 bases and J shed 6 bases, with 17 bases lying between them. The CDR3 sequence: CASSSGTRIRDTQYF. DNA for the CDR3: TGTGCCAGCAGTTCAGGGACGAGAATCAGGGATACGCAGTATTTT.

This clone came up a few times. The CDR3 coding sequence is TGTGCCAGCAGCGTAAGCGGGAACCTTCGGATGAACACTGAAGCTTTCTTT. It codes for CASSVSGNLRMNTEAFF. The chain employs TRBV9 and TRBJ1-1, with D uncertain. CDR3 length: 17 amino acids. The ends were cut back, 1 base at V and 0 bases at J, with 16 bases in the middle. Looked up from germline, CDR1 is SGDLS and CDR2 is YYNGEE. The full variable domain, with the rest looked up from reference TRBV9 and TRBJ1-1, is DSGVTQTPKHLITATGQRVTLRCSPRSGDLSVYWYQQSLDQGLQFLIQYYNGEERAKGNILERFSAQQFPDLHSELNLSSLELGDSALYFCASSVSGNLRMNTEAFFGQGTRLTVV.